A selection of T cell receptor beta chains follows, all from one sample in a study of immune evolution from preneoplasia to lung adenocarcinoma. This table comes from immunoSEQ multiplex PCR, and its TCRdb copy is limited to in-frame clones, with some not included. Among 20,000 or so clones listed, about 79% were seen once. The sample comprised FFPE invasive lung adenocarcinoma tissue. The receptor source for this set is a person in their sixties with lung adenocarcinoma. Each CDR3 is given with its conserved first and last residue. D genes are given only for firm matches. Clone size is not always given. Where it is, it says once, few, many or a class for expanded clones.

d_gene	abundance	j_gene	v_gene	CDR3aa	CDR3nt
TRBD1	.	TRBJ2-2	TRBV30	CAWSFYDRVNTGELFF	TGTGCCTGGAGTTTCTACGACAGGGTGAACACCGGGGAGCTGTTTTTT
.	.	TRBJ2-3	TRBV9	CASSAIGSTDTQYF	TGTGCCAGCAGCGCAATCGGGAGCACAGATACGCAGTATTTT
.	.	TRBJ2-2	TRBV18	CASSPPESRAGTGELFF	TGTGCCAGCTCACCTCCAGAGTCCAGGGCAGGCACCGGGGAGCTGTTTTTT
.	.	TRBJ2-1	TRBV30	CACIRDGTYNEQFF	TGTGCCTGTATCAGGGATGGGACCTACAATGAGCAGTTCTTC
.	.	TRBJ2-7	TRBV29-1	CSVAFTRGYEQYF	TGCAGCGTTGCCTTCACCCGGGGCTACGAGCAGTACTTC
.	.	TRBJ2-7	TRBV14	CASSPPLGEQYF	TGTGCCAGCAGCCCCCCACTAGGCGAGCAGTACTTC
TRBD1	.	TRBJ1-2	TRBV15	CATSRAGTGANYGYTF	TGTGCCACCAGCAGAGCTGGTACAGGGGCTAACTATGGCTACACCTTC
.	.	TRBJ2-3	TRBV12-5	CASGLSQGRTDTQYF	TGTGCTAGTGGTTTATCTCAGGGTCGCACAGATACGCAGTATTTT
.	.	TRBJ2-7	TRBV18	CASSLRTVRQAYEQYF	TGTGCCAGCTCCCTGCGGACAGTACGACAAGCCTACGAGCAGTACTTC
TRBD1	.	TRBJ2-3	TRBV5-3	CARRSRDRGTDTQYF	TGTGCCAGAAGATCCCGGGACAGGGGAACAGATACGCAGTATTTT
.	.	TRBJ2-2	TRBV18	CASSPQDGRNTGELFF	TGTGCCAGCTCACCACAGGACGGTCGTAACACCGGGGAGCTGTTTTTT
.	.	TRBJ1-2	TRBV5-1	CASSADSYGYTF	TGCGCCAGCAGCGCGGACAGCTATGGCTACACCTTC
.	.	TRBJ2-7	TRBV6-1	CASSRQVENEQYF	TGTGCCAGCAGTAGACAGGTTGAGAACGAGCAGTACTTC
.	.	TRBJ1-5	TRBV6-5	CASSKWDGNQPQHF	TGTGCCAGCAGTAAGTGGGACGGAAATCAGCCCCAGCATTTT
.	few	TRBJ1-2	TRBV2	CASSVPALAGGYTF	TGTGCCAGCAGTGTTCCAGCCCTGGCTGGGGGCTACACCTTC
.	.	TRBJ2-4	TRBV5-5	CASGSTGNIQYF	TGTGCCAGTGGGAGTACGGGGAACATTCAGTACTTC
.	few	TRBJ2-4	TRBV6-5	CASSYSFSAKNIQYF	TGTGCCAGCAGTTATTCCTTCTCAGCCAAAAACATTCAGTACTTC
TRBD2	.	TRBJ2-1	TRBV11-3	CASSLGLAQYNEQFF	TGTGCCAGCAGCTTAGGACTAGCGCAATACAATGAGCAGTTCTTC
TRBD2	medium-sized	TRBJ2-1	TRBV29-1	CSVETSGSSYNEQFF	TGCAGCGTTGAGACCAGCGGGAGTTCCTACAATGAGCAGTTCTTC
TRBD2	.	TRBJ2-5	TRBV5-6	CASQRGRETQYF	TGTGCCAGCCAGCGGGGGAGGGAGACCCAGTACTTC
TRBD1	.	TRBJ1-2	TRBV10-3	CAISANPTGKVGYTF	TGTGCCATCAGTGCGAACCCGACAGGGAAGGTTGGCTACACCTTC
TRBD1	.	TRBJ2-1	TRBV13	CASSLGLGQANEQFF	TGTGCCAGCAGCTTAGGGTTAGGACAGGCTAATGAGCAGTTCTTC
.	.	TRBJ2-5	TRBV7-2	CASSRDQGAETQYF	TGTGCCAGCAGTCGGGACCAAGGGGCAGAGACCCAGTACTTC
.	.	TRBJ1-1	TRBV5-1	CASSVGKWATEAFF	TGCGCCAGCAGCGTGGGGAAGTGGGCTACTGAAGCTTTCTTT
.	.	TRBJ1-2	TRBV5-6	CASSLQGRGTLYGYTF	TGTGCCAGCAGCCTCCAGGGACGCGGGACGCTCTATGGCTACACCTTC
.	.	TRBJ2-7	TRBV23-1	CASSPTRPYEQYF	TGCGCCAGCAGCCCCACCCGCCCATACGAGCAGTACTTC
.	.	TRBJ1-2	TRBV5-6	CASSLGGSGYTF	TGTGCCAGCAGCTTGGGGGGAAGTGGCTACACCTTC
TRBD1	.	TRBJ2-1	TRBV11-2	CASSLGSGQGIPEQFF	TGTGCCAGCAGCTTAGGGTCGGGACAGGGGATCCCTGAGCAGTTCTTC
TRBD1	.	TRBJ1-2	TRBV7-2	CASSAGGVGGYTF	TGTGCCAGCAGCGCAGGGGGCGTCGGTGGCTACACCTTC
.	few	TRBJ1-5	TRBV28	CASRTTNQPQHF	TGTGCCAGCAGGACCACAAATCAGCCCCAGCATTTT
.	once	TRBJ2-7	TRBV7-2	CASSLVQGGTYEQYF	TGTGCCAGCAGCTTAGTACAGGGAGGCACCTACGAGCAGTACTTC
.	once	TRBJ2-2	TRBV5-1	CASSPGYFDTGELFF	TGCGCCAGCAGCCCAGGGTATTTCGACACCGGGGAGCTGTTTTTT